This T cell receptor (beta chain) was captured in a study of neurological immune-mediated disorders. By 5'RACE with 10-nucleotide random UMIs, the cDNA was made. TCRdb processed the 5' RACE reads anew with MiXCR; each CDR3 protein has one entry. The table shows tens of thousands of distinct CDR3 sequences, with over 3.5% occurring only once. Study observations and caveats: HTLV-1-associated myelopathy had the most TCR clonal expansion, and multiple sclerosis had the least, less than healthy controls.

Germline CDR1 reads SGHTA; CDR2 reads FQGTGA. V lost 5 bases, J lost 1 base, and 8 bases lay in between. The CDR3 has 13 residues. This clonotype was counted at least ten times. Its specificity is not known. This clonotype was obtained from a woman in her thirties or forties with multiple sclerosis. This chain links TRBV7-3 with TRBJ1-1; D might be TRBD1 (6 bases). The sample taken for sequencing was CD4+ T cells from blood. The CDR3 protein is CASSPQGNTEAFF. As DNA, the CDR3 is TGTGCCAGCAGCCCACAGGGGAACACTGAAGCTTTCTTT.